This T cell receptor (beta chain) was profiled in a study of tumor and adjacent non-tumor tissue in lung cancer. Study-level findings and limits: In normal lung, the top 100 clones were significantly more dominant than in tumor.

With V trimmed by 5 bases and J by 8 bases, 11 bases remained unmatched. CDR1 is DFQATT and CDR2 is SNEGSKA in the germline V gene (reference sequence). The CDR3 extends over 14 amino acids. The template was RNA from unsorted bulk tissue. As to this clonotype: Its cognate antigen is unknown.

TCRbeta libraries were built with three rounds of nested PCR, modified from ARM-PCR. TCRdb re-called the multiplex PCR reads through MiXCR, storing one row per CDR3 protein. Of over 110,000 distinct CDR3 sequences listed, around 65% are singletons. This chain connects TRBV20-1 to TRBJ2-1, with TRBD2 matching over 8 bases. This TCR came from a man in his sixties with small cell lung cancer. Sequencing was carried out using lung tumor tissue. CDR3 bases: TGCAGTGCTGGGAGCGGGAGCAGCTCATATGAGCAGTTCTTC. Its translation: CSAGSGSSSYEQFF.